A selection of T cell receptor beta chains follows, all from one sample in a study of blood T cell repertoires in COVID-19. Sequenced by immunoSEQ multiplex PCR; TCRdb stores in-frame clones only, minus some. There are around 170,000 clones in the sample; about 88% occur only once, and approximately 9% lies in the top ten. Sequenced material: PBMCs or T cells enriched from blood (not recorded which). These receptors all stem from a young woman who had recovered from COVID-19. Each CDR3 is given with its conserved first and last residue. The D gene is left open where the match is weak. Not all rows give a size; the values are once, few, many and, for expanded clones, a class.

TRBJ2-2,NA,TRBV14,NA,TGTGCCAGCAGCCAAGATTTAGCGGCTACAACCGGGGAGCTGTTTTTT,CASSQDLAATTGELFF
TRBJ2-1,NA,TRBV2,TRBD1,TGTGCCAGCAGTGCGGGACAGGGCACCTACAATGAGCAGTTCTTC,CASSAGQGTYNEQFF
TRBJ2-2,few,TRBV6-5,TRBD2,TGTGCCAGCAGCTCGACTAGCGGGGGGACCGGGGAGCTGTTTTTT,CASSSTSGGTGELFF
TRBJ2-7,NA,TRBV20-1,TRBD2,TGCAGTGCTAGTGGATTGGGGGCGGGAGGGTACAACGAGCAGTACTTC,CSASGLGAGGYNEQYF
TRBJ1-3,once,TRBV6-6,NA,TGTGCCAGCAGTTACGATGGGAGCTCTGGAAACACCATATATTTT,CASSYDGSSGNTIYF
TRBJ2-2,NA,TRBV2,NA,TGTGCCAGCACCACAGGCATCGGGGAGCTGTTTTTT,CASTTGIGELFF
TRBJ1-2,NA,TRBV6-5,NA,TGTGCCAGCAGTTACTCGAGCAGGGTCTTCTGGGGCTACACCTTC,CASSYSSRVFWGYTF
TRBJ1-2,NA,TRBV18,NA,TGTGCCAGCTCACCAGCCGGGGGGTATGGCTACACCTTC,CASSPAGGYGYTF
TRBJ2-7,NA,TRBV15,NA,TGTGCCACCAGCAGAGAGAGTGAGGATACAAGCTACGAGCAGTACTTC,CATSRESEDTSYEQYF
TRBJ2-3,NA,TRBV28,TRBD2,TGTGCCAGCAACAGGCGGGAGGGCCGCACAGATACGCAGTATTTT,CASNRREGRTDTQYF
TRBJ1-1,NA,TRBV28,TRBD1,TGTGCCAGCAGTTTCAGACCGGACAGGGGGAGCGAGGACACTGAAGCTTTCTTT,CASSFRPDRGSEDTEAFF
TRBJ2-7,NA,TRBV5-1,NA,TGCGCCAGCAGCCCCCTAGGCGAGCAGTACTTC,CASSPLGEQYF
TRBJ1-3,NA,TRBV7-2,NA,TGTGCCAGCAGCCGGGGGAGCTCTGGAAACACCATATATTTT,CASSRGSSGNTIYF
TRBJ1-1,NA,TRBV6-2/TRBV6-3,TRBD1,TGTGCCAGCAGTACAGGGGTTCCCGCTGAAGCTTTCTTT,CASSTGVPAEAFF
TRBJ2-7,NA,TRBV7-6,NA,TGTGCCAGCAGCCCGGGATCTAGCTCCTACGAGCAGTACTTC,CASSPGSSSYEQYF
TRBJ1-4,NA,TRBV13,TRBD1,TGTGCCAGAGGTAAGCAGGGGGGAAAGAAAAAACTGTTTTTT,CARGKQGGKKKLFF
TRBJ2-7,few,TRBV6-5,TRBD2,TGTGCCAGCAGTTTAAGCGGGAGGTACTACGAGCAGTACTTC,CASSLSGRYYEQYF
TRBJ1-2,NA,TRBV2,TRBD1,TGTGCCAGCAGAGCCCGGGACAGTGATGGCTACACCTTC,CASRARDSDGYTF
TRBJ2-1,once,TRBV4-3,TRBD2,TGCGCCAGCAGCCAAGAATACGAGCCTAGCGGGCTCTACAATGAGCAGTTCTTC,CASSQEYEPSGLYNEQFF
TRBJ1-5,NA,TRBV5-6,TRBD1,TGTGCCAGCAGCTTGGCAGGGGGCTTGGGGCCCCAGCATTTT,CASSLAGGLGPQHF
TRBJ2-1,NA,TRBV11-2,TRBD1,TGTGCCAGCAGCTTAGGGGGGACAGGGAAATACAATGAGCAGTTCTTC,CASSLGGTGKYNEQFF
TRBJ2-1,once,TRBV2,NA,TGTGCCAGCAGTGAAGCCGTTCGGTACTCCTACAATGAGCAGTTCTTC,CASSEAVRYSYNEQFF
TRBJ1-2,once,TRBV6-5,NA,TGTGCCAGCACCTACGGGGGGGGCCCCTCCAATGGCTACACCTTC,CASTYGGGPSNGYTF
TRBJ2-1,once,TRBV30,TRBD2,TGTGCCTGGAGTCTCCTCCTAGCGGGAGGTCAAGATAAGTTCTTC,CAWSLLLAGGQDKFF
TRBJ1-2,NA,TRBV29-1,TRBD1,TGCAGCGTTGCGGGGGACAGGGATGATGGCTACACCTTC,CSVAGDRDDGYTF
TRBJ2-3,NA,TRBV5-4,NA,TGTGCCAGCAGCGAGAACCTAGTAGGAGATACGCAGTATTTT,CASSENLVGDTQYF